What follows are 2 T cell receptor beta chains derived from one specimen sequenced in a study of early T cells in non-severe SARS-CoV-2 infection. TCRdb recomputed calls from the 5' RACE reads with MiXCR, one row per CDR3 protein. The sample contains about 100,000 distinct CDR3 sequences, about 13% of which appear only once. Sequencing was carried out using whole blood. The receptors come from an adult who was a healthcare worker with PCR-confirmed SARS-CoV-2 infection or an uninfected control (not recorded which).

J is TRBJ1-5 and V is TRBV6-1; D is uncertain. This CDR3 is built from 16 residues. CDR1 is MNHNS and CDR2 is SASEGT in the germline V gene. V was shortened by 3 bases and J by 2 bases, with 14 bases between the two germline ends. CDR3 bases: TGTGCCAGCAGTGAGCCCTACACTACCCGCAATCAGCCCCAGCATTTT. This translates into CASSEPYTTRNQPQHF.

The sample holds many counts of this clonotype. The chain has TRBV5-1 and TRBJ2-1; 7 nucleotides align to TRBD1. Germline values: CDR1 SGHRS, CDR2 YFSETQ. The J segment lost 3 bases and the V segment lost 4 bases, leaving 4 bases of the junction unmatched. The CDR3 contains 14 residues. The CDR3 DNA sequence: TGCGCCAGCAGCCCCGGACAGGACTACAATGAGCAGTTCTTC. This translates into CASSPGQDYNEQFF.